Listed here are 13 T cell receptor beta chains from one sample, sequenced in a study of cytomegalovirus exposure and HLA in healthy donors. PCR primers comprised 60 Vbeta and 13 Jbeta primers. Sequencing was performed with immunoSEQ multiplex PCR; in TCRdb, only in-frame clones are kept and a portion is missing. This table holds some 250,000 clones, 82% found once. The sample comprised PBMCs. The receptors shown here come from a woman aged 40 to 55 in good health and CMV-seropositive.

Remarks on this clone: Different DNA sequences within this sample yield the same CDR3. The CDR3 reads CASSLGGNTEAFF. In nucleotides, the CDR3 is TGTGCCAGCAGTCTGGGGGGAAACACTGAAGCTTTCTTT. The chain has TRBV11-3 and TRBJ1-1, with a weak D call TRBD1 (5 bases). V lost 6 bases and J lost 2, with 10 bases in between. Germline loops: CDR1 SGHNT, CDR2 YENEEA. The CDR3 runs 13 residues.

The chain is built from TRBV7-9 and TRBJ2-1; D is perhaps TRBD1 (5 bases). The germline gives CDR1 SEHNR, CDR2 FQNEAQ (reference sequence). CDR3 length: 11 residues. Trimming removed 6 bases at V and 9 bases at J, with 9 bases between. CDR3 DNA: TGTGCCAGCAGGACAGTCGCTGAGCAGTTCTTC. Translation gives CASRTVAEQFF.

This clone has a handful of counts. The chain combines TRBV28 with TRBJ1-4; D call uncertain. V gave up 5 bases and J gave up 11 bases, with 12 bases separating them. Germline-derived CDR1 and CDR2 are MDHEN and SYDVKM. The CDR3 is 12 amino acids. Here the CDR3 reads CASSDPIEKLFF. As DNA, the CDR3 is TGTGCCAGCAGTGATCCTATTGAGAAACTGTTTTTT.

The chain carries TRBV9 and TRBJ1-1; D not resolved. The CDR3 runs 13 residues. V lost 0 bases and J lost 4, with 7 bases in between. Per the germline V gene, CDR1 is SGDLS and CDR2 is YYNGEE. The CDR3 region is CASSVAGSTEAFF. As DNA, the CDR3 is TGTGCCAGCAGCGTAGCGGGGAGCACTGAAGCTTTCTTT.

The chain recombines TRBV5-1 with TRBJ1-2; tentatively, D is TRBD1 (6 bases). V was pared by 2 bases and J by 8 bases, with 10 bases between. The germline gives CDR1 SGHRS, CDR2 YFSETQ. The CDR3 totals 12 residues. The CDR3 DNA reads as TGCGCCAGCAGCTTACAGGGTCGCGGCTACACCTTC. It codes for CASSLQGRGYTF.

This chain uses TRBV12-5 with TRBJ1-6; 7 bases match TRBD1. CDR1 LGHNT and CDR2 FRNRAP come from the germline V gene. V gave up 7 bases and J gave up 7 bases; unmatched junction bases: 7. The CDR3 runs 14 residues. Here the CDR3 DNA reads TGTGCTAGTGCCCTGGGACAGCCGAATTCACCCCTCCACTTT. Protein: CASALGQPNSPLHF.

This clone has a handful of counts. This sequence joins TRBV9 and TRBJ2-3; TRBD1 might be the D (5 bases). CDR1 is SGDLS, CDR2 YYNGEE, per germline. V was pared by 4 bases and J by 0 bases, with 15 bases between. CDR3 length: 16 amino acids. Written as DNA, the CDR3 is TGTGCCAGCAGCCCAGGGCCTGCCCCTAGCACAGATACGCAGTATTTT. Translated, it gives CASSPGPAPSTDTQYF.

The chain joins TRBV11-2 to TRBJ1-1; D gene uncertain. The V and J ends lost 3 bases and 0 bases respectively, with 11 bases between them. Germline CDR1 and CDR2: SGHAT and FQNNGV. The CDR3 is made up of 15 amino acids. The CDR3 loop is CASSLRDLLNTEAFF. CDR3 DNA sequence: TGTGCCAGCAGCTTGAGGGATCTCTTGAACACTGAAGCTTTCTTT.

CDR3 loop: CASSGSGQGNTEAFF. The CDR3 DNA is TGTGCCAGCAGTGGCTCTGGCCAGGGGAACACTGAAGCTTTCTTT. V and J are TRBV2 and TRBJ1-1; tentatively, D is TRBD1 (5 bases). Trimming removed 4 bases at V and 1 base at J, with 13 bases between. The CDR3 is 15 residues long. Germline values: CDR1 SNHLY, CDR2 FYNNEI.

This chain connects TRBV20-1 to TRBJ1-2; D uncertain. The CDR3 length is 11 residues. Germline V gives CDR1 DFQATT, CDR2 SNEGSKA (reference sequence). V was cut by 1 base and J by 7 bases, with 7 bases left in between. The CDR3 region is CSARVVVGYTF. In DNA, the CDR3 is TGCAGTGCTAGAGTTGTCGTTGGCTACACCTTC.

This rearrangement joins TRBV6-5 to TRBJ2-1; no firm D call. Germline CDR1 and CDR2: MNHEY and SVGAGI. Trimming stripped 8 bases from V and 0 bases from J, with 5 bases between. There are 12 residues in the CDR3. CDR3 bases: TGTGCCAGCCTAAGCTCCTACAATGAGCAGTTCTTC. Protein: CASLSSYNEQFF.

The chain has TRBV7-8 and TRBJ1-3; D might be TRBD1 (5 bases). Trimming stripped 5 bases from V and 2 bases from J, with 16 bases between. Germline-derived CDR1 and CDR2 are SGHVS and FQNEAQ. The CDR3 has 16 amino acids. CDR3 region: CASSGSGRAAGNTIYF. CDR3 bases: TGTGCCAGCAGCGGGTCGGGCAGGGCGGCTGGAAACACCATATATTTT.

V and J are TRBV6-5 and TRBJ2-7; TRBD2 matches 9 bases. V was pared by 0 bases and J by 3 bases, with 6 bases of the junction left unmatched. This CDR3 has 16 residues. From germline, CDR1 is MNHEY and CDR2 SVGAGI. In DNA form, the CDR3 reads TGTGCCAGCAGTTACTCAGGAGCGGGAGGTTTCTACGAGCAGTACTTC. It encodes CASSYSGAGGFYEQYF.